One and the same sample provided the 27 T cell receptor beta chains below, sequenced in a study of T-cell memory formation after mild COVID-19. TCRdb re-called the 5' RACE reads through MiXCR, storing one row per CDR3 protein. The repertoire includes roughly 150,000 distinct CDR3 sequences, approximately 14% of them detected once, and 12% to 15% sits in the top ten. Sequencing was done on a sample of PBMCs or a T cell subset sorted from them (not recorded which). The receptors were sampled from an adult woman who had mild COVID-19 (a few samples of this study predate the infection). Cell type and time point are not known.

In its sample, this clonotype was seen a few times. This chain's CDR3 is CASNRLAVDSGANVLTF. As DNA, the CDR3 is TGTGCCAGCAATCGACTAGCGGTAGACTCTGGGGCCAACGTCCTGACTTTC. The chain is built from TRBV2 and TRBJ2-6, with 9 bases lining up with TRBD2. The CDR3 extends over 17 amino acids. Germline-derived CDR1 and CDR2 are SNHLY and FYNNEI. Germline trimming cut 7 bases from V and 0 bases from J; bases unmatched to any gene: 7. Full variable domain (outside the CDR3, taken from reference TRBV2 and TRBJ2-6): EPEVTQTPSHQVTQMGQEVILRCVPISNHLYFYWYRQILGQKVEFLVSFYNNEISEKSEIFDDQFSVERPDGSNFTLKIRSTKLEDSAMYFCASNRLAVDSGANVLTFGAGSRLTVL.

The genes are TRBV7-2 and TRBJ2-3; 7 nucleotides line up with TRBD2. The V gene's germline CDR1 is SGHTA and CDR2 FQGNSA. This CDR3 contains 15 residues. The V segment lost 4 bases and the J segment 3 bases; nucleotides outside the gene matches: 7. The CDR3 DNA is TGTGCCAGCAGCTATGGGGGGGGACCGACAGATACGCAGTATTTT. It specifies CASSYGGGPTDTQYF.

This clonotype was seen a handful of times. The chain uses TRBV6-6 and TRBJ2-3; D possibly matches TRBD1 or TRBD2 (6 bases each). Germline loops: CDR1 MNHNY, CDR2 SVGAGI (reference sequence). V lost 9 bases, J lost 1 base, and 14 bases lay in between. The CDR3 runs 14 residues. CDR3 in DNA: TGTGCCAGTCGGGGGCGGGGAGGCACAGATACGCAGTATTTT. Protein: CASRGRGGTDTQYF.

This clonotype occurred a few times. CDR3 region: CASSPGTGRSEQYF. DNA for the CDR3: TGTGCCAGCAGCCCCGGGACAGGGAGATCCGAGCAGTACTTC. V usage is TRBV6-2 or TRBV6-3 and J usage is TRBJ2-7; 9 bases align to TRBD1. CDR3 length: 14 amino acids. V lost 6 bases to trimming and J lost 6 bases; unmatched junction nucleotides: 9. In germline, CDR1 is MNHEY, CDR2 SVGEGT.

A few counts support this clonotype. This CDR3 reads CASSYRRDRGFIVGNNAEAFF. The CDR3 bases are TGTGCCAGCAGTTATCGCCGGGACAGGGGGTTTATAGTGGGAAATAATGCTGAAGCTTTCTTT. This chain joins TRBV6-5 and TRBJ1-1, with TRBD1 matching 11 bases. The CDR3 contains 21 residues. Germline assignment: CDR1 MNHEY and CDR2 SVGAGI. Losses at the gene ends were 3 bases for V and 6 bases for J; bases not matched to a gene: 24.

The chain recombines TRBV6-2 or TRBV6-3 with TRBJ2-7; D remains ambiguous. Trimming removed 6 bases from V and 2 bases from J, with 14 bases in between. The CDR3 is 14 residues long. CDR1 is MNHEY, CDR2 SVGEGT, per germline. The CDR3 coding sequence is TGTGCCAGCAGACGTAAGGGTTTCCCCTACGAGCAGTACTTC. It specifies CASRRKGFPYEQYF.

A few counts support this clonotype. The rearrangement uses TRBV18 and TRBJ2-1, with 9 bases fitting TRBD2. Unmatched junction bases numbered 3, after V lost 6 bases and J lost 3 bases. Germline values: CDR1 KGHSH, CDR2 LQKENI. The CDR3 is made up of 14 amino acids. The CDR3 nucleotides read TGTGCCAGCTCGCAGACTAGCGGCTACAATGAGCAGTTCTTC. Residues: CASSQTSGYNEQFF.

In this sample, this clonotype turned up a few times. CDR3: CASSQVVGALYEQYF. The CDR3, as DNA: TGTGCCAGCAGCCAAGTGGTGGGGGCCCTCTACGAGCAGTACTTC. The chain has TRBV14 and TRBJ2-7; weak D call: TRBD1 (6 bases). This CDR3 has 15 amino acids. The germline CDR1 and CDR2 sequences are SGHDN and FVKESK. Trimming stripped 1 base from V and 3 bases from J, with 13 bases between.

This clonotype was seen many times. This chain connects TRBV25-1 to TRBJ2-2, with D tentatively TRBD2 (6 bases). Between the trimmed V and J ends, which lost 3 bases and 5 bases, there was a span of 16 bases. This CDR3 is 16 amino acids long. Germline V lookup: CDR1 MGHDK, CDR2 SYGVNS. The CDR3 region has the DNA TGTGCCAGCAGTGAGATCGCGGAGGGGAGAACCGGGGAGCTGTTTTTT. Its translation is CASSEIAEGRTGELFF.

This clonotype was picked up a small number of times. V is TRBV7-3 and J is TRBJ2-2; D remains ambiguous. V was clipped by 5 bases and J by 6 bases, with 7 bases between them. This CDR3 has 12 amino acids. Germline V gene sequence: CDR1 SGHTA, CDR2 FQGTGA. The CDR3 is CASSKVPGELFF. The CDR3 DNA follows: TGTGCCAGCAGCAAGGTCCCCGGGGAGCTGTTTTTT.

The rearrangement joins TRBV6-1 to TRBJ2-3; 9 bases are a match to TRBD2. Trimming at V came to 3 bases and at J to 4 bases, leaving 2 bases not matched to a gene. The CDR3 contains 14 residues. CDR1 and CDR2 (germline): MNHNS, SASEGT. The CDR3 DNA is TGTGCCAGCAGTGATGCGGGGGGGCCAGATACGCAGTATTTT. This codes for CASSDAGGPDTQYF.

This clonotype showed up just a few times. The chain carries TRBV6-5 and TRBJ1-5, with a weak D call TRBD1 (5 bases). This CDR3 contains 14 residues. The V end lost 5 bases, the J end lost 0 bases, and 8 bases lay between the germline ends. CDR1 is MNHEY and CDR2 is SVGAGI in the germline V gene. CDR3 amino acids: CASSGDPSNQPQHF. The CDR3 coding sequence is TGTGCCAGCAGTGGGGACCCTAGCAATCAGCCCCAGCATTTT.

This sequence joins TRBV2 and TRBJ2-2, with 11 nucleotides matching TRBD2. CDR1 SNHLY and CDR2 FYNNEI come from the germline V gene. This CDR3 region has 17 residues. J gave up 0 bases and V 5 bases, and 5 bases lay outside the gene matches. The CDR3 region is CASSITSGGPNTGELFF. In DNA form, the CDR3 reads TGTGCCAGCAGTATCACTAGCGGGGGCCCGAACACCGGGGAGCTGTTTTTT.

Only a few counts were recorded for this clonotype. The chain couples TRBV5-1 to TRBJ2-7; 13 bases line up with TRBD2. CDR1 and CDR2 from the germline V gene are SGHRS and YFSETQ. The ends lost 3 bases at V and 3 bases at J; junction bases unmatched: 12. This CDR3 spans 18 amino acids. DNA of the CDR3: TGCGCCAGCAGCTATAGAATTGTCGGACTAGCGGGGGACTACGAGCAGTACTTC. Protein product: CASSYRIVGLAGDYEQYF.

This clonotype was recorded a few times. J is TRBJ2-7 and V is TRBV6-1; 9 bases align to TRBD1. The CDR3 extends over 16 amino acids. In germline, CDR1 is MNHNS, CDR2 SASEGT. V was pared by 6 bases and J by 1 base, with 10 bases of the junction left unmatched. The CDR3 coding sequence is TGTGCCAGCAGGGGGGCGCCGGGACAGGGTTCCTACGAGCAGTACTTC. Translation: CASRGAPGQGSYEQYF.

This chain connects TRBV7-8 to TRBJ2-1; D is undetermined. The ends were cut back, 5 bases at V and 4 bases at J, with 18 bases in the middle. The CDR3 runs to 16 residues. The germline V gene has CDR1 SGHVS and CDR2 FQNEAQ. CDR3 nucleotide sequence: TGTGCCAGCAGCCCGAGAGGTTTACCCGTTTACAATGAGCAGTTCTTC. Its translation is CASSPRGLPVYNEQFF.

This clonotype was seen a few times. V usage is TRBV7-2 and J usage is TRBJ2-7; D may be TRBD2 (6 bases). Between the trimmed V and J ends, which lost 4 bases and 6 bases, there was a span of 16 bases. Per germline, CDR1 SGHTA and CDR2 FQGNSA. CDR3 size: 14 residues. This CDR3 reads CASSSLGGVGEQYF. In DNA form, the CDR3 reads TGTGCCAGCAGCTCCCTCGGCGGGGTCGGCGAGCAGTACTTC.

This clonotype was recorded once. The chain couples TRBV29-1 to TRBJ1-2, with TRBD1 identical over 7 bases. Germline assignment: CDR1 SQVTM and CDR2 ANQGSEA. This CDR3 region has 12 residues. With V trimmed by 6 bases and J by 1 base, 2 bases remained unmatched. CDR3 sequence: CSVGDSNYGYTF. The CDR3 nucleotides read TGCAGCGTGGGGGACAGTAACTATGGCTACACCTTC.

This clonotype was picked up many times. The chain uses TRBV12-3 or TRBV12-4 and TRBJ2-7, with D hard to call. Trimming shortened V by 6 bases and J by 2 bases, and 5 bases separated the two germline ends. CDR3 length equals 11 residues. The CDR3 DNA reads as TGTGCCAGCAGCACAACCTACGAGCAGTACTTC. Translation gives CASSTTYEQYF.

The gene calls are TRBV11-1 and TRBJ2-3; unclear D gene. Looked up from germline, CDR1 is SGHAT and CDR2 is FQDESV (reference sequence). Trimming stripped 2 bases from V and 4 bases from J, with 7 bases between. This CDR3 has 13 amino acids. CDR3 bases: TGTGCCAGCAGCTTACTTACCGCAGATACGCAGTATTTT. Protein product: CASSLLTADTQYF.

V gene TRBV24-1 combines with J gene TRBJ1-1; TRBD1 matches 7 bases. V lost 0 bases to trimming and J lost 0 bases; unmatched junction nucleotides: 9. Germline values: CDR1 KGHDR, CDR2 SFDVKD. The CDR3 covers 18 residues. This chain's CDR3 is CATSDLRYRGFMNTEAFF. The CDR3, as DNA: TGTGCCACCAGTGATTTGCGGTACAGGGGCTTCATGAACACTGAAGCTTTCTTT.

The sample holds a few counts of this clonotype. V is TRBV24-1 and J is TRBJ2-1; D unresolved. Germline V gene lookup returns CDR1 KGHDR and CDR2 SFDVKD. Trimming took 3 bases from V and 8 from J, leaving 7 bases between them. The CDR3 runs to 12 residues. The CDR3 DNA sequence: TGTGCCACCAGTGATGATGTGGATGAGCAGTTCTTC. This codes for CATSDDVDEQFF.

This clonotype was seen more than once but under ten times. The gene calls are TRBV7-9 and TRBJ1-1; a possible D gene is TRBD1 (6 bases). The CDR3 loop spans 15 amino acids. Germline V gene lookup returns CDR1 SEHNR and CDR2 FQNEAQ (reference sequence). With 5 bases removed from V and 7 bases from J, the gap between germline ends came to 20 bases. CDR3 nucleotide sequence: TGTGCCAGCAGCGTGAACAGGGTTTTCTCCAGTGAAGCTTTCTTT. Translating gives CASSVNRVFSSEAFF.

This clonotype has a handful of counts. The V call is TRBV29-1, the J call TRBJ1-2; 7 bases match TRBD1. The CDR3 length is 13 residues. After removal of 3 bases from V and 4 bases from J, the junction contained 5 bases not matched to a gene. From germline, CDR1 is SQVTM and CDR2 ANQGSEA. Here the CDR3 DNA reads TGCAGCGTTGATCGGGGACAGATCTATGGCTACACCTTC. This codes for CSVDRGQIYGYTF.

This clonotype was counted a few times. The V gene is TRBV9, the J gene TRBJ2-7, with 8 bases lining up with TRBD2. Trimming cost V 4 bases and J 4 bases; bases outside gene matches: 1. This CDR3 has 12 residues. Germline CDR1 is SGDLS and CDR2 is YYNGEE. DNA of the CDR3: TGTGCCAGCAGCTCTAGCGGGTACGAGCAGTACTTC. It specifies CASSSSGYEQYF.

V usage is TRBV19 and J usage is TRBJ2-2; 9 nucleotides align to TRBD1. CDR1 and CDR2 (germline): LNHDA, SQIVND (reference sequence). CDR3 size: 21 residues. V gave up 7 bases and J gave up 4 bases; unmatched junction bases: 25. The CDR3 DNA reads as TGTGCCAGTACTACACCGGGACAGGGAGTCCTAACCGCATCCCGCACCGGGGAGCTGTTTTTT. Protein product: CASTTPGQGVLTASRTGELFF.

CDR3 region: CASSVVDGELFF. The CDR3 nucleotides are TGTGCCAGCAGCGTAGTTGACGGGGAGCTGTTTTTT. This sequence joins TRBV9 and TRBJ2-2; the D is unclear. Between the trimmed V and J ends, which lost 0 bases and 7 bases, there was a span of 4 bases. This CDR3 is built from 12 residues. The germline V gene has CDR1 SGDLS and CDR2 YYNGEE.